The entry below gives a single T cell receptor beta chain sequence along with its context. Its cognate antigen is unknown. The V and J ends lost 1 base and 8 bases, in that order; junction bases with no gene match: 6. The CDR3 has 14 amino acids. CDR1 is SEHNR and CDR2 is FQNEAQ in the germline V gene (reference sequence). Aged 18 to 65, hyperthyroidism patients had new diagnoses of under 2 months' duration. Orbital computed tomography, together with clinical symptoms, serum thyroxine, TRAb and thyroid ultrasound, was used for diagnosis. The data derive from a study of Graves' ophthalmopathy and Graves' hyperthyroidism. Findings and limits, study-wide: Blood also carried most expanded thyroid clonotypes exceeding 0.001 frequency. Ophthalmopathy cases were distinguished from stable hyperthyroidism by a 13-signature model, reaching 85% to 90% sensitivity and around 81% specificity.

Scientists amplified the TCR beta CDR3 regions from RNA transcripts. The authors performed first-round RT-PCR with HTBI primers and then a second-round multiplex PCR. TCRdb ran MiXCR on the multiplex PCR reads and lists one entry per CDR3 protein. The sample contains about 590,000 distinct CDR3 sequences, 35% to 45% of which appear only once. V usage is TRBV7-9 and J usage is TRBJ1-1; 8 bases agree with TRBD1. The receptor was derived from an adult man with Graves' hyperthyroidism. Sequenced material: peripheral blood or thyroid tissue (not recorded which). The CDR3, as DNA: TGTGCCAGCAGCTTAGTCCAGGGGGCGCACGAAGCTTTCTTT. Amino acid sequence: CASSLVQGAHEAFF.